The 10 T cell receptor beta chains in this list originate from one sample, sequenced in a study of blood T cell repertoires in COVID-19. The data were produced by immunoSEQ multiplex PCR, yet TCRdb's version contains in-frame clones alone and is incomplete. Among 350,000 to 400,000 clones listed, around nine tenths were seen once. The specimen was PBMCs or T cells enriched from blood (not recorded which). The receptors were sampled from a woman between 18 and 30 years old who had recovered from COVID-19.

The chain joins TRBV19 to TRBJ2-1, with D maybe TRBD1 (7 bases). Looked up from germline, CDR1 is LNHDA and CDR2 is SQIVND (reference sequence). This CDR3 has 16 amino acids. V lost 1 base and J lost 2, with 12 bases in between. This CDR3 is CASSIGQGLPYNEQFF. DNA for the CDR3: TGTGCCAGTAGTATAGGACAGGGACTTCCCTACAATGAGCAGTTCTTC.

The chain links TRBV19 to TRBJ2-5; 11 bases align to TRBD1. CDR1 and CDR2 (germline): LNHDA, SQIVND (reference sequence). J lost 3 bases, V lost 6 bases, and 3 bases had no gene match. This CDR3 is built from 14 residues. CDR3 DNA: TGTGCCAGTAGGGGACAGGGGGGGAAAGAGACCCAGTACTTC. Its translation: CASRGQGGKETQYF.

The J gene is TRBJ1-2, the V gene TRBV28, with TRBD1 matching over 8 bases. The CDR3 spans 13 residues. CDR1 and CDR2 (germline): MDHEN, SYDVKM. V lost 6 bases, J lost 6 bases, and 6 bases stayed unmatched. CDR3 region: CASSHQTGDGYTF. As DNA, the CDR3 is TGTGCCAGCAGCCATCAGACAGGGGATGGCTACACCTTC.

The gene calls are TRBV5-5 and TRBJ2-1; TRBD1 aligns across 8 bases. Per germline, CDR1 SGHKS and CDR2 YYEKEE (reference sequence). Germline trimming cut 3 bases from V and 3 bases from J; bases unmatched to any gene: 5. This CDR3 contains 15 residues. For the CDR3, the DNA is TGTGCCAGCAGCTCCGGACAGGGATACTACAATGAGCAGTTCTTC. It encodes CASSSGQGYYNEQFF.

In this sample, this clone turned up many times. The rearrangement links TRBV12-5 to TRBJ2-5; 7 bases agree with TRBD1. Germline V lookup: CDR1 LGHNT, CDR2 FRNRAP. The CDR3 consists of 13 residues. The V segment lost 6 bases and the J segment 4 bases; nucleotides outside the gene matches: 5. This CDR3 reads CASGKTGSETQYF. The CDR3 nucleotides are TGTGCTAGTGGGAAGACAGGGTCAGAGACCCAGTACTTC.

This chain links TRBV10-1 with TRBJ2-1; possibly TRBD2 for D (5 bases). V lost 3 bases and J 0 bases, leaving 9 bases between the germline ends. Germline V lookup: CDR1 WNHNN, CDR2 SYGVQD (reference sequence). The CDR3 runs to 15 residues. The CDR3 region has the DNA TGCGCCAGCAGTGAATCGGGGATCTCCTACAATGAGCAGTTCTTC. Protein product: CASSESGISYNEQFF.

The chain has TRBV7-2 and TRBJ1-3; a weak D match, TRBD1 (5 bases). Per the germline V gene, CDR1 is SGHTA and CDR2 is FQGNSA. The CDR3 is 15 amino acids. Trimming took off 5 bases at V and 1 base at J, with 12 bases between the two ends. CDR3: CASSPMDISGNTIYF. CDR3 nucleotides: TGTGCCAGCAGCCCCATGGACATTTCTGGAAACACCATATATTTT. Supplemented by reference TRBV7-2 and TRBJ1-3, the full variable domain reads GAGVSQSPSNKVTEKGKDVELRCDPISGHTALYWYRQSLGQGLEFLIYFQGNSAPDKSGLPSDRFSAERTGGSVSTLTIQRTQQEDSAVYLCASSPMDISGNTIYFGEGSWLTVV.

This chain uses TRBV4-1 with TRBJ2-7; a possible D gene is TRBD2 (6 bases). Trimming took off 0 bases at V and 3 bases at J, with 12 bases between the two ends. The CDR3 covers 15 residues. Germline CDR1 and CDR2: MGHRA and YSYEKL. Here the CDR3 DNA reads TGCGCCAGCAGCCAAGATACCTGGGGGGACTACGAGCAGTACTTC. Its translation: CASSQDTWGDYEQYF.

The chain combines TRBV7-3 with TRBJ2-3, with 12 bases fitting TRBD2. The CDR3 sequence is 15 residues long. Per germline, CDR1 SGHTA and CDR2 FQGTGA. V shed 5 bases, J shed 5 bases, and the junction held 5 bases outside the gene matches. CDR3 residues: CASSPSGGAGDTQYF. The CDR3 DNA reads as TGTGCCAGCAGCCCTAGCGGGGGGGCGGGAGATACGCAGTATTTT. The whole variable domain, filled in from reference TRBV7-3 and TRBJ2-3, reads GAGVSQTPSNKVTEKGKYVELRCDPISGHTALYWYRQSLGQGPEFLIYFQGTGAADDSGLPNDRFFAVRPEGSVSTLKIQRTERGDSAVYLCASSPSGGAGDTQYFGPGTRLTVL.

The rearrangement joins TRBV19 to TRBJ1-1, with 8 bases lining up with TRBD1. J lost 5 bases, V lost 8 bases, and 13 bases had no gene match. The germline V gene has CDR1 LNHDA and CDR2 SQIVND (reference sequence). The CDR3 spans 15 residues. The CDR3 DNA is TGTGCCAGTTTAAACCTGACAGGGGTTGGTACTGAAGCTTTCTTT. Translated: CASLNLTGVGTEAFF.